This TCR beta chain comes out of a study of PD-L1 blockade in urothelial cancer. V lost 4 bases to trimming and J lost 0 bases; unmatched junction nucleotides: 11. Germline V gene lookup returns CDR1 SQVTM and CDR2 ANQGSEA. The CDR3 loop spans 18 amino acids. Assay used: immunoSEQ multiplex PCR; TCRdb lists only in-frame clones, some missing. This sample yields about 41,000 clones, of which roughly 81% are seen a single time; roughly 2.5% belongs to the top ten. Time point reported: peripheral blood 6 weeks after treatment start. The source is a man aged 65-85 years with urothelial cancer. This chain connects TRBV29-1 to TRBJ2-1, with 11 bases fitting TRBD2. The specimen comprised PBMCs, sampled around atezolizumab (anti-PD-L1) treatment. CDR3 sequence reads: CSVVGIAGGPVSYNEQFF. CDR3 sequence (DNA): TGCAGCGTTGTTGGAATAGCGGGAGGGCCTGTCTCCTACAATGAGCAGTTCTTC.